Included here is one T cell receptor (beta chain) sequence, with context. In germline, CDR1 is LNHDA, CDR2 SQIVND (reference sequence). The CDR3 is made up of 15 amino acids. Trimming cost V 9 bases and J 4 bases, with 18 bases left between them. The method was immunoSEQ multiplex PCR; TCRdb's version includes in-frame clones alone and lacks a portion of them. The sample consists of 200,000 to 250,000 clones, 70% to 85% of them appearing once. The study drew participants aged roughly 18 to 95 years from roughly 25 US areas. Participants reported their clinical history, and cohort assignment relied on those reports. Cohort 3 donors counted as recovered after two negative PCRs, clearance, or resolved symptoms. This sample stems from a study of blood T cell repertoires in COVID-19. Overall study context: Researchers got acute and convalescent COVID-19 samples from the United States, Italy and Spain.

V usage is TRBV19 and J usage is TRBJ1-4; D might be TRBD1 (5 bases). The sample was PBMCs or T cells enriched from blood (not recorded which). The TCR originated in a middle-aged man who had recovered from COVID-19. In DNA form, the CDR3 reads TGTGCCAGCAACACCCGGACAAGATTTAATGAAAAACTGTTTTTT. The encoded protein is CASNTRTRFNEKLFF.